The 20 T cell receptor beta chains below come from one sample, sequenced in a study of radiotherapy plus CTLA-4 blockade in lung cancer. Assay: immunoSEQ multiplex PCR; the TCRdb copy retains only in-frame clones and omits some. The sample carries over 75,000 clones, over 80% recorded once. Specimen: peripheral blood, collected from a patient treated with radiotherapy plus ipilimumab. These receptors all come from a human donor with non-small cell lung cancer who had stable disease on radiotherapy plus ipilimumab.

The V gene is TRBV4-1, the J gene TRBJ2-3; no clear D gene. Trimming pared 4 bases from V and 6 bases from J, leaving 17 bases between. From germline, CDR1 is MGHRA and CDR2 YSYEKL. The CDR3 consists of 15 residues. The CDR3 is CASSPYQERSDTQYF. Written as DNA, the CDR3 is TGCGCCAGCAGCCCCTACCAGGAGAGGTCGGATACGCAGTATTTT.

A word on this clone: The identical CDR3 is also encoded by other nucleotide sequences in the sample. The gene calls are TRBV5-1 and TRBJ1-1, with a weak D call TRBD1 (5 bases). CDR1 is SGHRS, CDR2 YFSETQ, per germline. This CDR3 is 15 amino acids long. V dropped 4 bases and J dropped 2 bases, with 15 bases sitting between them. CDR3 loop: CASSPPTDRNTEAFF. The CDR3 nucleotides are TGCGCCAGCAGCCCCCCGACAGACAGAAACACTGAAGCTTTCTTT.

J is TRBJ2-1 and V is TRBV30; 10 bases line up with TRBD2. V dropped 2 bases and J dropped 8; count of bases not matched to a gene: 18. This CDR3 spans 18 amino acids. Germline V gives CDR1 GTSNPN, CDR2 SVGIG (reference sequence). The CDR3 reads CAWSPVSLRSGRAHEQFF. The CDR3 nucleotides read TGTGCCTGGAGTCCCGTCTCCCTGAGGAGCGGGAGGGCCCATGAGCAGTTCTTC. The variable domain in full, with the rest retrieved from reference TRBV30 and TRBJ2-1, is SQTIHQWPATLVQPVGSPLSLECTVEGTSNPNLYWYRQAAGRGLQLLFYSVGIGQISSEVPQNLSASRPQDRQFILSSKKLLLSDSGFYLCAWSPVSLRSGRAHEQFFGPGTRLTVL.

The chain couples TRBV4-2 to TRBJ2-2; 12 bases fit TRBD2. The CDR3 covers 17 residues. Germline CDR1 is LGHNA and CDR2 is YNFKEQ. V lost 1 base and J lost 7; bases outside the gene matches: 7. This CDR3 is CASSQGLAGGPIGELFF. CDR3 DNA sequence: TGTGCCAGCAGCCAAGGGCTAGCGGGAGGGCCGATCGGGGAGCTGTTTTTT.

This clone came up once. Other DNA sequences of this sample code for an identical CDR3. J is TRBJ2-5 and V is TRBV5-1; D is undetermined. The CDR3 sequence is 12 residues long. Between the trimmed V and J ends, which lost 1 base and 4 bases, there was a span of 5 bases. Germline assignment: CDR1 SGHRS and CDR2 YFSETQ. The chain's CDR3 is CASSLRGETQYF. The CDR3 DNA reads TGCGCCAGCAGCTTGCGAGGAGAGACCCAGTACTTC.

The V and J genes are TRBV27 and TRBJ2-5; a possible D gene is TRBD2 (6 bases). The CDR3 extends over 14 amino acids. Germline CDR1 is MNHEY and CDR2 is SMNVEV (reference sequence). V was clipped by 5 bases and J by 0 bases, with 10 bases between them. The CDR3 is CASSPRDYQETQYF. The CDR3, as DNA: TGTGCCAGCAGTCCCCGGGACTACCAAGAGACCCAGTACTTC.

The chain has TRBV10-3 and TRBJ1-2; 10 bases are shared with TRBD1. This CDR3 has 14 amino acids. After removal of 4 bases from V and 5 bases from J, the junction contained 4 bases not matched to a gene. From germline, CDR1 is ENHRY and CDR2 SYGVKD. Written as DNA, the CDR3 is TGTGCCATCAGTGCGACGGACAGGGGGTATGGCTACACCTTC. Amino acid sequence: CAISATDRGYGYTF.

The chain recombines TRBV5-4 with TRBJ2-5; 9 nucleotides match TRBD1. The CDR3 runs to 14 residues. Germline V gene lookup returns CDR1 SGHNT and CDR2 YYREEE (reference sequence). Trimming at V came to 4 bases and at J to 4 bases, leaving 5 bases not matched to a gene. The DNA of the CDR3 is TGTGCCAGCAGCGAACAGGGGGCAGGAGAGACCCAGTACTTC. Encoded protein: CASSEQGAGETQYF.

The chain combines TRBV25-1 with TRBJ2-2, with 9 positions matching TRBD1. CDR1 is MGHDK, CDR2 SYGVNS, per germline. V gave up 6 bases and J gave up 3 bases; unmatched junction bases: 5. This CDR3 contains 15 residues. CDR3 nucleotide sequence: TGTGCCAGCAGGGGACAGGGATCGGACACCGGGGAGCTGTTTTTT. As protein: CASRGQGSDTGELFF.

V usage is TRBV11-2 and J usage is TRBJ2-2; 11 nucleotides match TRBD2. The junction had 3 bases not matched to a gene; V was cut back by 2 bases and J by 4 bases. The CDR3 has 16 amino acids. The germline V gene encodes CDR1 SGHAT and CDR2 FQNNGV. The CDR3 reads CASSLLAGGRTGELFF. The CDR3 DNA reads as TGTGCCAGCAGCTTACTAGCGGGAGGACGCACCGGGGAGCTGTTTTTT. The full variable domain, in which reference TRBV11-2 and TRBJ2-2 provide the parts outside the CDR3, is EAGVAQSPRYKIIEKRQSVAFWCNPISGHATLYWYQQILGQGPKLLIQFQNNGVVDDSQLPKDRFSAERLKGVDSTLKIQPAKLEDSAVYLCASSLLAGGRTGELFFGEGSRLTVL.

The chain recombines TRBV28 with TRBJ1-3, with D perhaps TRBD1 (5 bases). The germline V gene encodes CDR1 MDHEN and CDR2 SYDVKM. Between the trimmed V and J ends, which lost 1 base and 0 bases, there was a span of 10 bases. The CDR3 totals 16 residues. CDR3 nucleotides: TGTGCCAGCAGTTTATCAAGGGGCACCTCTGGAAACACCATATATTTT. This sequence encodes CASSLSRGTSGNTIYF.

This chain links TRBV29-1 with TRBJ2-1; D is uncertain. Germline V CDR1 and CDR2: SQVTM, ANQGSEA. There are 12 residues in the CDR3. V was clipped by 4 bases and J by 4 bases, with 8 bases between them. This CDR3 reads CSVVKRYNEQFF. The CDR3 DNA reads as TGCAGCGTTGTGAAGAGATACAATGAGCAGTTCTTC.

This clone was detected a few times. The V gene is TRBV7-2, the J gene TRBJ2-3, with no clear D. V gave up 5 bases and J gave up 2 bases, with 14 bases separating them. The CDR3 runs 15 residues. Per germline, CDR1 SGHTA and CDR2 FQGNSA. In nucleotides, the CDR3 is TGTGCCAGCAGCCCCCGGCACTCTAACACAGATACGCAGTATTTT. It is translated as CASSPRHSNTDTQYF.

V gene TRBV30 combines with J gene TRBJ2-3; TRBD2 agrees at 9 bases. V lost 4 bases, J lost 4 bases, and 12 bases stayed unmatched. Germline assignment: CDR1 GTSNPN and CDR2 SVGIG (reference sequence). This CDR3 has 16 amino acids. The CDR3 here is CAWTSNRGRASDTQYF. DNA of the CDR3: TGTGCCTGGACCTCCAATCGCGGGAGGGCTTCAGATACGCAGTATTTT.

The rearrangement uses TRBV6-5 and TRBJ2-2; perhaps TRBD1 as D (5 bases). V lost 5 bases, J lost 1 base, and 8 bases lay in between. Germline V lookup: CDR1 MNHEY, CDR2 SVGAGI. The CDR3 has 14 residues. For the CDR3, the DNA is TGTGCCAGCAGTACCGGACAGAACACCGGGGAGCTGTTTTTT. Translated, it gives CASSTGQNTGELFF.

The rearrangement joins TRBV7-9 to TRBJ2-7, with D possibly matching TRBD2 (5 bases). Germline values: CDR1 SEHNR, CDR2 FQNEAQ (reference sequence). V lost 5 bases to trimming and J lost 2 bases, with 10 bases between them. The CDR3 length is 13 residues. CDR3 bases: TGTGCCAGCAGCAGAGCCGGGGCCTACGAGCAGTACTTC. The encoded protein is CASSRAGAYEQYF. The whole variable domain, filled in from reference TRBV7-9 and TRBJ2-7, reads DTGVSQNPRHKITKRGQNVTFRCDPISEHNRLYWYRQTLGQGPEFLTYFQNEAQLEKSRLLSDRFSAERPKGSFSTLEIQRTEQGDSAMYLCASSRAGAYEQYFGPGTRLTVT.

CDR3 coding DNA: TGTGCCAGCCATAACCTCCCGGGTGGCTACACCTTC. Translating it yields CASHNLPGGYTF. The chain links TRBV28 to TRBJ1-2; D uncertain. The CDR3 has 12 amino acids. Trimming took 8 bases from V and 7 from J, leaving 14 bases between them. Germline CDR1 is MDHEN and CDR2 is SYDVKM.

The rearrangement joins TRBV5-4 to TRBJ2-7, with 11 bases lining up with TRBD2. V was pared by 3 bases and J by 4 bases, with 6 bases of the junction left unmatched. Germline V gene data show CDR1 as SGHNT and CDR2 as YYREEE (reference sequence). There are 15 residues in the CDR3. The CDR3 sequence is CASSSLAGGYYEQYF. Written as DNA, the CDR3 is TGTGCCAGCAGCTCCCTAGCGGGAGGCTATTACGAGCAGTACTTC.

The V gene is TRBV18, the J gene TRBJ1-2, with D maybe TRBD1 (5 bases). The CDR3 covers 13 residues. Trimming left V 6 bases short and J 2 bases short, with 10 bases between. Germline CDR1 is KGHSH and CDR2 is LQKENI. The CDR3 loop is CASSGGTNYGYTF. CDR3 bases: TGTGCCAGCTCGGGTGGGACCAACTATGGCTACACCTTC.

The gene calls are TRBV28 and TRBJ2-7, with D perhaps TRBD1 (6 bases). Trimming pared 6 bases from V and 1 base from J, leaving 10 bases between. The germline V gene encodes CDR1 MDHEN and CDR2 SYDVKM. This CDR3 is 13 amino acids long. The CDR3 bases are TGTGCCAGCAGGGCCAGGGGATCCTACGAGCAGTACTTC. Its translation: CASRARGSYEQYF. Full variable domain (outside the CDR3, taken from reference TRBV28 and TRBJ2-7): DVKVTQSSRYLVKRTGEKVFLECVQDMDHENMFWYRQDPGLGLRLIYFSYDVKMKEKGDIPEGYSVSREKKERFSLILESASTNQTSMYLCASRARGSYEQYFGPGTRLTVT.